These 5 T cell receptor beta chains came from one sample sequenced in a study of blood T cell repertoires in COVID-19 (TCRdb year 2020). The library was generated by the immunoSEQ multiplex PCR assay. TCRdb provides this immuneACCESS table in a form limited to in-frame rearrangements. Some clones are lacking; in checked studies, under half of them reflect an unresolved V gene, and why the rest are absent is not known. The sample table holds around 130,000 clones, of which about four fifths were seen once. The ten largest clones represent about a tenth of the sample. Sample: peripheral blood. These receptors were taken from a man aged 35 to 55 with active or convalescent COVID-19.

In regard to this clone: Without the conserved terminal phenylalanine or tryptophan, this CDR3 likely stems from a read error. Because the CDR3's place on the DNA is in doubt, the DNA is left out and the CDR3 is given as listed by TCRdb. The chain links TRBV27 to TRBJ2-7; the table's TRBD2 call for D was not verified on the DNA. The CDR3 length is 11 residues, termini included. Germline lookup yields CDR1 MNHEY and CDR2 SMNVEV (reference sequence). CDR3 in amino acids: CASSLERLPSL.

This clone was seen once. The J gene is TRBJ1-4, the V gene TRBV7-9, with TRBD1 matching 7 bases. The length of the CDR3 is 14 residues. Germline loops: CDR1 SEHNR, CDR2 FQNEAQ (reference sequence). The V segment lost 5 bases and the J segment 3 bases; nucleotides outside the gene matches: 3. The CDR3 region has the DNA TGTGCCAGCAGCCCTGGGACAGCTAATGAAAAACTGTTTTTT. Translating gives CASSPGTANEKLFF.

The V call is TRBV30, the J call TRBJ1-2, with TRBD1 matching over 9 bases. This CDR3 comprises 14 residues. After removal of 4 bases from V and 4 bases from J, the junction contained 7 bases not matched to a gene. Germline assignment: CDR1 GTSNPN and CDR2 SVGIG (reference sequence). The CDR3 region is CAWNRGQGSYGYTF. For the CDR3, the DNA is TGTGCCTGGAACAGGGGGCAGGGGAGCTATGGCTACACCTTC.

The rearrangement joins TRBV2 to TRBJ2-2; the match to TRBD1 covers 8 bases. The germline gives CDR1 SNHLY, CDR2 FYNNEI. V was pared by 7 bases and J by 2 bases, with 12 bases of the junction left unmatched. This CDR3 is built from 17 residues. The CDR3 nucleotides read TGTGCCAGCACTAGAGGAGGGGGACAGGCTAACACCGGGGAGCTGTTTTTT. Translation: CASTRGGGQANTGELFF.

V gene TRBV6-5 combines with J gene TRBJ1-2; D possibly corresponds to TRBD1 (6 bases). V was cut by 6 bases and J by 8 bases, with 22 bases left in between. Germline loops: CDR1 MNHEY, CDR2 SVGAGI. This CDR3 has 15 amino acids. The CDR3 DNA reads as TGTGCCAGCAGGCACCGGGCCACAGGGCCGAAGGGCTACACCTTC. Translation gives CASRHRATGPKGYTF.